One sample yielded the 9 T cell receptor beta chains listed below, sequenced in a study of blood T cells in healthy people across ages. Alongside a J-beta primer mix, a sample-barcoded 5' primer served in a second PCR lasting 7 to 11 cycles. A single record per CDR3 protein comes from TCRdb applying MiXCR to the 5' RACE reads. Here the sample spans about a million distinct CDR3 sequences, approximately 49% being singletons. The sequencing input was blood. All receptors come from a young man in good health.

This clonotype was seen a handful of times. The rearrangement joins TRBV4-2 to TRBJ2-7; D is ambiguous. From germline, CDR1 is LGHNA and CDR2 YNFKEQ. With 1 base removed from V and 2 bases from J, the gap between germline ends came to 9 bases. This CDR3 has 14 amino acids. The CDR3, as DNA: TGTGCCAGCAGCCAAGGGGCAGTAGCCTACGAGCAGTACTTC. This codes for CASSQGAVAYEQYF.

The chain links TRBV4-3 to TRBJ2-1; D remains unclear. The DNA end lines up better with TRBJ2-7; the J call may be wrong. The germline V gene encodes CDR1 LGHNA and CDR2 YSLEER. The CDR3 totals 15 residues. The CDR3 bases are TGCGCCAGCAGCCGCCGACCGAGCTCCTACAATGAGCAGTACTTC. Translated: CASSRRPSSYNEQYF.

The count of this clonotype is one. The rearrangement links TRBV11-2 to TRBJ2-7; perhaps TRBD2 as D (6 bases). The DNA end lines up better with TRBJ2-5; the J call may be wrong. Germline CDR1 SGHAT, CDR2 FQNNGV. This CDR3 comprises 16 residues. In DNA, the CDR3 is TGTGCCAGCAGCTTAGAGGGGGGTCTACCCGAAGAGACCCAGTACTTC. It yields the protein CASSLEGGLPEETQYF.

The V and J genes are TRBV29-1 and TRBJ2-1; no reliable D call. The J call is uncertain, as TRBJ2-7 better fits the DNA end. This CDR3 comprises 13 residues. Germline values: CDR1 SQVTM, CDR2 ANQGSEA. The CDR3 loop reads CSVSDASYNEQYF. CDR3 coding DNA: TGCAGCGTTAGTGACGCTTCCTACAATGAGCAGTACTTC.

This chain uses TRBV10-3 with TRBJ2-5; D gene uncertain. CDR3 length: 11 amino acids. V lost 5 bases and J 3 bases, leaving 4 bases between the germline ends. Germline CDR1 reads ENHRY; CDR2 reads SYGVKD. Written as DNA, the CDR3 is TGTGCCATCAGTACCAAAGAGACCCAGTACTTC. It encodes CAISTKETQYF.

The V and J genes are TRBV30 and TRBJ1-6; D gene unclear. CDR1 is GTSNPN and CDR2 is SVGIG in the germline V gene (reference sequence). The CDR3 sequence is 13 residues long. Trimming removed 2 bases at V and 5 bases at J, with 7 bases between. The DNA of the CDR3 is TGTGCCTGGAGTCTTGGCCATAATTCACCCCTCCACTTT. This gives the protein CAWSLGHNSPLHF. Full variable domain (rest looked up from reference TRBV30 and TRBJ1-6): SQTIHQWPATLVQPVGSPLSLECTVEGTSNPNLYWYRQAAGRGLQLLFYSVGIGQISSEVPQNLSASRPQDRQFILSSKKLLLSDSGFYLCAWSLGHNSPLHFGNGTRLTVT.

This clonotype was seen a single time. The chain couples TRBV5-5 to TRBJ1-1, with TRBD1 identical over 7 bases. This CDR3 has 13 amino acids. Per germline, CDR1 SGHKS and CDR2 YYEKEE (reference sequence). The ends lost 6 bases at V and 5 bases at J; junction bases unmatched: 7. The CDR3 DNA sequence: TGTGCCAGCACCCGACAGGGAGGAACTGAAGCTTTCTTT. This sequence encodes CASTRQGGTEAFF.

This CDR3 is CASSTGVPEQYF. CDR3 DNA sequence: TGTGCCAGCAGTACGGGGGTCCCCGAGCAGTACTTC. The chain joins TRBV12-3 or TRBV12-4 to TRBJ2-7, with D tentatively TRBD2 (6 bases). The CDR3 extends over 12 amino acids. V was clipped by 5 bases and J by 6 bases, with 11 bases between them.

This clonotype appeared a few times. The V gene is TRBV4-2, the J gene TRBJ2-3; TRBD2 matches 10 bases. V gave up 0 bases and J gave up 6 bases; unmatched junction bases: 6. This CDR3 is 16 amino acids long. Germline loops: CDR1 LGHNA, CDR2 YNFKEQ. The CDR3 DNA reads TGTGCCAGCAGCCAAGAACAGCGGGGGGGTCAGGATACGCAGTATTTT. Protein: CASSQEQRGGQDTQYF.